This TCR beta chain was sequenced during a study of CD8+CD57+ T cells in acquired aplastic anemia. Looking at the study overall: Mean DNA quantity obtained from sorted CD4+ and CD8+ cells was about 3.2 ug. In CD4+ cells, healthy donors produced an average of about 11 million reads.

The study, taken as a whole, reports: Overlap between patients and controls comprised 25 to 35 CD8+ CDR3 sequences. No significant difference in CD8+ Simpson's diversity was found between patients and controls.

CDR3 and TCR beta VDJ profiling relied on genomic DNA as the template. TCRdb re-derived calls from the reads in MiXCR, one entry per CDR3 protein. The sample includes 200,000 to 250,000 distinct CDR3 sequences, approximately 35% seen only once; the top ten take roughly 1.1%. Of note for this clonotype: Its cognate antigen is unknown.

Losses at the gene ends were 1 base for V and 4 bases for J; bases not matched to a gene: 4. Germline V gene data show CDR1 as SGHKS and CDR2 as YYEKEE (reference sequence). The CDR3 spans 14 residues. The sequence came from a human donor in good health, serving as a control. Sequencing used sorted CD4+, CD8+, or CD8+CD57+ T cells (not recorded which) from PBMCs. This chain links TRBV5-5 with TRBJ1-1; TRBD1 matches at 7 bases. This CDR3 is CASSLTGVSTEAFF. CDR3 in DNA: TGTGCCAGCAGCTTGACAGGGGTTAGCACTGAAGCTTTCTTT.